These 24 T cell receptor beta chains came from one sample sequenced in a study of naive and memory T cell subsets. Two oligonucleotides, mixed equimolar, formed the beta constant-region primer covering TRBC1 and TRBC2. Four rounds of PCR amplified the ligated cDNA using nested alpha and beta constant-region primers plus SP2. TCRdb re-derived calls from the UMI-ligation and nested PCR reads in MiXCR, one entry per CDR3 protein. The table has roughly 130,000 distinct CDR3 sequences, over 30% seen once. The sequenced sample was central memory CD4+ T cells from blood. The receptor source for this set is a human donor in good health.

This clonotype was observed many times. The chain has TRBV27 and TRBJ2-7; TRBD2 agrees at 8 bases. With V trimmed by 7 bases and J by 6 bases, 11 bases remained unmatched. The CDR3 runs to 14 residues. CDR1 is MNHEY, CDR2 SMNVEV, per germline (reference sequence). The CDR3 bases are TGTGCCAGCACCCCCTTGGCGGGAGGACGCGAGCAGTACTTC. This codes for CASTPLAGGREQYF.

The chain has TRBV20-1 and TRBJ2-1, with 8 bases lining up with TRBD1. V shed 3 bases, J shed 2 bases, and the junction held 6 bases outside the gene matches. The V gene's germline CDR1 is DFQATT and CDR2 SNEGSKA (reference sequence). This CDR3 is built from 15 residues. The chain's CDR3 is CSARDLTGAYNEQFF. Written as DNA, the CDR3 is TGCAGTGCTAGGGATTTGACAGGGGCCTACAATGAGCAGTTCTTC.

The chain uses TRBV28 and TRBJ1-1; D unclear. Deletions cut 2 bases from V and 1 base from J, with 20 bases between. The germline V gene has CDR1 MDHEN and CDR2 SYDVKM. The CDR3 extends over 18 amino acids. The CDR3 here is CASSLGGPFWTPNTEAFF. The CDR3 nucleotides read TGTGCCAGCAGTTTAGGCGGTCCGTTCTGGACTCCGAACACTGAAGCTTTCTTT. The full variable domain, rest sourced from reference TRBV28 and TRBJ1-1, is DVKVTQSSRYLVKRTGEKVFLECVQDMDHENMFWYRQDPGLGLRLIYFSYDVKMKEKGDIPEGYSVSREKKERFSLILESASTNQTSMYLCASSLGGPFWTPNTEAFFGQGTRLTVV.

This rearrangement joins TRBV4-2 to TRBJ2-1, with D perhaps assigned TRBD1 or TRBD2 (5 bases each). V lost 3 bases to trimming and J lost 10 bases, with 22 bases between them. Germline values: CDR1 LGHNA, CDR2 YNFKEQ. This CDR3 contains 16 residues. The CDR3 coding sequence is TGTGCCAGCAGCCAGACCTTCGACGTGGGGGTCGGGGAGCAGTTCTTC. Protein product: CASSQTFDVGVGEQFF.

This clonotype appeared a few times. V gene TRBV5-6 combines with J gene TRBJ2-1; 8 nucleotides line up with TRBD2. The CDR3 is made up of 18 amino acids. The ends lost 3 bases at V and 0 bases at J; junction bases unmatched: 11. The V gene's germline CDR1 is SGHDT and CDR2 YYEEEE. CDR3 region: CASSYPPSGLGSYNEQFF. The CDR3 DNA is TGTGCCAGCAGCTACCCCCCTAGCGGGTTGGGCTCCTACAATGAGCAGTTCTTC.

This chain connects TRBV2 to TRBJ2-4; maybe TRBD2 (6 bases). The CDR3 loop spans 14 amino acids. The V gene lost 7 bases and the J gene lost 3 bases, with 13 bases spanning the gap. Germline CDR1 reads SNHLY; CDR2 reads FYNNEI. The CDR3 region is CASTQGLGKNIQYF. The CDR3 nucleotides read TGTGCCAGCACCCAGGGACTCGGCAAAAACATTCAGTACTTC.

This clonotype came up many times. CDR3 loop: CSVDTGGSNYGYTF. The CDR3 bases are TGCAGCGTCGATACAGGGGGCTCTAACTATGGCTACACCTTC. This chain links TRBV29-1 with TRBJ1-2, with 9 nucleotides matching TRBD1. The germline CDR1 and CDR2 sequences are SQVTM and ANQGSEA. The CDR3 runs to 14 residues. V lost 6 bases to trimming and J lost 0 bases; unmatched junction nucleotides: 5.

This clonotype was detected only a few times. V and J are TRBV5-8 and TRBJ2-5; D unclear. V lost 1 base and J lost 2, with 15 bases in between. Looked up from germline, CDR1 is SGHTS and CDR2 is YDEGEE. This CDR3 region has 16 residues. The CDR3 spells CASSLLAVRQQETQYF. The CDR3 nucleotides are TGTGCCAGCAGCTTGTTGGCGGTGAGGCAACAAGAGACCCAGTACTTC. The variable domain in full, completed from reference TRBV5-8 and TRBJ2-5, reads EAGVTQSPTHLIKTRGQQATLRCSPISGHTSVYWYQQALGLGLQFLLWYDEGEERNRGNFPPRFSGRQFPNYSSELNVNALELEDSALYLCASSLLAVRQQETQYFGPGTRLLVL.

This clonotype is medium-sized by share. The chain links TRBV10-3 to TRBJ2-3; 10 bases are a match to TRBD2. J lost 2 bases, V lost 8 bases, and 4 bases had no gene match. Germline V gene sequence: CDR1 ENHRY, CDR2 SYGVKD. The CDR3 contains 14 residues. The CDR3 nucleotides read TGTGCCATCTCCCTAGCGGGAGACACAGATACGCAGTATTTT. It translates to CAISLAGDTDTQYF.

This clonotype was seen just once. The rearrangement uses TRBV28 and TRBJ1-5; TRBD1 is a possible D gene (6 bases). The germline V gene has CDR1 MDHEN and CDR2 SYDVKM. Trimming took off 5 bases at V and 6 bases at J, with 17 bases between the two ends. The CDR3 spans 15 residues. DNA for the CDR3: TGTGCCAGCAGTCCCCATACAGGGTCGTCTCAGCCCCAGCATTTT. Protein: CASSPHTGSSQPQHF. The whole variable domain, remainder taken from reference TRBV28 and TRBJ1-5, is DVKVTQSSRYLVKRTGEKVFLECVQDMDHENMFWYRQDPGLGLRLIYFSYDVKMKEKGDIPEGYSVSREKKERFSLILESASTNQTSMYLCASSPHTGSSQPQHFGDGTRLSIL.

V and J are TRBV30 and TRBJ2-5, with 7 bases that match TRBD1. V was clipped by 0 bases and J by 3 bases; unmatched bases: 4. The CDR3 consists of 14 residues. CDR1 is GTSNPN and CDR2 is SVGIG in the germline V gene (reference sequence). CDR3 protein: CAWSVTGAKETQYF. DNA of the CDR3: TGTGCCTGGAGTGTAACAGGGGCAAAAGAGACCCAGTACTTC.

The chain uses TRBV6-5 and TRBJ1-6; D uncertain. Deletions cut 4 bases from V and 7 bases from J, with 8 bases between. CDR3 length: 13 amino acids. From germline, CDR1 is MNHEY and CDR2 SVGAGI. Here the CDR3 DNA reads TGTGCCAGCAGTTGGACCACAAATTCACCCCTCCACTTT. Its translation: CASSWTTNSPLHF.

This clonotype was counted a few times. The J gene is TRBJ1-1, the V gene TRBV28; a weak D match, TRBD1 (5 bases). The CDR3 runs 14 residues. V lost 5 bases to trimming and J lost 4 bases, with 14 bases between them. The germline CDR1 and CDR2 sequences are MDHEN and SYDVKM. CDR3 in amino acids: CASSGGGSATEAFF. The DNA of the CDR3 is TGTGCCAGCAGTGGGGGGGGGAGTGCCACTGAAGCTTTCTTT.

The rearrangement uses TRBV19 and TRBJ2-7; 9 nucleotides match TRBD1. The germline V gene has CDR1 LNHDA and CDR2 SQIVND (reference sequence). With V trimmed by 6 bases and J by 3 bases, 6 bases remained unmatched. The CDR3 spans 14 residues. The CDR3 is CASSTTGGYYEQYF. The DNA for the CDR3 is TGTGCCAGTAGCACGACAGGGGGGTACTACGAGCAGTACTTC.

The CDR3 loop reads CASSKAGQPYEQYF. The CDR3 DNA reads TGTGCCAGTAGTAAGGCGGGACAGCCCTACGAGCAGTACTTC. The chain recombines TRBV19 with TRBJ2-7; possibly TRBD1 for D (7 bases). The length of the CDR3 is 14 residues. Germline assignment: CDR1 LNHDA and CDR2 SQIVND (reference sequence). With 4 bases removed from V and 2 bases from J, the gap between germline ends came to 12 bases.

Only a few counts were recorded for this clonotype. The chain joins TRBV28 to TRBJ2-1; the D gene is possibly TRBD2 (6 bases). Germline lookup yields CDR1 MDHEN and CDR2 SYDVKM. This CDR3 has 15 amino acids. The ends were cut back, 4 bases at V and 10 bases at J, with 20 bases in the middle. The chain's CDR3 is CASSSRKLLAREQFF. CDR3 coding DNA: TGTGCCAGCAGTTCCCGGAAGTTACTAGCCCGCGAGCAGTTCTTC.

This clonotype was detected only a few times. One end of the junction is discordant with germline, which a read error may explain. The rearrangement joins TRBV5-6 to TRBJ1-6, with no clear D. Germline V gene data show CDR1 as SGHDT and CDR2 as YYEEEE. CDR3 length equals 14 residues. This CDR3 is CASTLDRTNSPLHF. CDR3 DNA sequence: TGTGCCAGCACCTTGGACCGGACGAATTCACCCCTCCACTTT.

This clonotype has more than one count but fewer than ten. CDR3 DNA sequence: TGTGCCAGCAGCGACCGACAAAACTACCATAATTCACCCCTCCACTTT. Translating gives CASSDRQNYHNSPLHF. This chain joins TRBV7-2 and TRBJ1-6; the D is unclear. V was shortened by 5 bases and J by 5 bases, with 16 bases between the two germline ends. The CDR3 is made up of 16 amino acids. Germline V gives CDR1 SGHTA, CDR2 FQGNSA.

Here the CDR3 DNA reads TGTGCCAGCAGCTTACGGGGGAAGGGTGAGCAGTTCTTC. It is translated as CASSLRGKGEQFF. The V and J genes are TRBV11-3 and TRBJ2-1; D is possibly TRBD2 (6 bases). There are 13 residues in the CDR3. V lost 2 bases, J lost 9 bases, and 11 bases lay in between. Germline V gene data show CDR1 as SGHNT and CDR2 as YENEEA.

The chain uses TRBV4-3 and TRBJ2-3; D call uncertain. Germline CDR1 and CDR2: LGHNA and YSLEER. This CDR3 has 13 residues. Trimming removed 0 bases at V and 6 bases at J, with 7 bases between. CDR3 in amino acids: CASSQDFGDTQYF. DNA of the CDR3: TGCGCCAGCAGCCAAGATTTTGGGGATACGCAGTATTTT.

The chain joins TRBV28 to TRBJ1-2; the D gene is possibly TRBD1 (6 bases). The CDR3 sequence is 14 residues long. From germline, CDR1 is MDHEN and CDR2 SYDVKM. Trimming took 5 bases from V and 4 from J, leaving 14 bases between them. The CDR3 nucleotides read TGTGCCAGCAGTGAGGGGGGCGTGGGCTATGGCTACACCTTC. This translates into CASSEGGVGYGYTF.

The chain has TRBV20-1 and TRBJ2-5; D gene uncertain. The CDR3 spans 12 residues. Per germline, CDR1 DFQATT and CDR2 SNEGSKA (reference sequence). Trimming removed 1 base at V and 4 bases at J, with 7 bases between. Written as DNA, the CDR3 is TGCAGTGCTAGAGTCGGGTCAGAGACCCAGTACTTC. It encodes CSARVGSETQYF.

This clonotype was counted a few times. The V and J genes are TRBV15 and TRBJ2-5; D remains unclear. Trimming left V 0 bases short and J 3 bases short, with 11 bases between. CDR3 length: 15 amino acids. The germline V gene encodes CDR1 LNHNV and CDR2 YYDKDF (reference sequence). The CDR3 bases are TGTGCCACCAGCAGAGATTTAGCCGGTAAAGAGACCCAGTACTTC. Translating it yields CATSRDLAGKETQYF.

The chain is built from TRBV20-1 and TRBJ2-3; 8 positions agree with TRBD2. Germline CDR1 is DFQATT and CDR2 is SNEGSKA (reference sequence). CDR3 size: 13 residues. CDR3 DNA sequence: TGCAGCATCCGGGAGGGCTTCACAGATACGCAGTATTTT. It encodes CSIREGFTDTQYF.